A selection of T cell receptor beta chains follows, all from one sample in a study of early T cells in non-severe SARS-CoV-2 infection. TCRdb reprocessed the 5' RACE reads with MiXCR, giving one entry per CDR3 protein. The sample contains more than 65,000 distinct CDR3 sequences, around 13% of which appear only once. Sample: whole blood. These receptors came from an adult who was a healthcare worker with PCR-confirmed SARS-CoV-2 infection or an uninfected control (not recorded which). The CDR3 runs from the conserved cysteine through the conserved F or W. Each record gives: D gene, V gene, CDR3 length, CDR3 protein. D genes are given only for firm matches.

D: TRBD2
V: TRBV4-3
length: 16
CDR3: CASLVGKRESPGELFF

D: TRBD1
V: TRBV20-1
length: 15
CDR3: CSARVTGFNTGELFF

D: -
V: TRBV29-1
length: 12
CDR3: CSVLPGLETQYF

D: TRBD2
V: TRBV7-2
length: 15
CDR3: CASSLEAGQYNEQFF

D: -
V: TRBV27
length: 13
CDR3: CATQLRGNTEAFF

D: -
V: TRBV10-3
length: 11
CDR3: CAISGAYEQYF

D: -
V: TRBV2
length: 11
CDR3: CASSVLATQYF

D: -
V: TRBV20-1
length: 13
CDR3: CSARDKEPGEQFF

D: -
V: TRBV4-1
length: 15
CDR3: CASSLPGATNEKLFF

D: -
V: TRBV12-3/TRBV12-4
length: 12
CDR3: CASSLRGDTQYF

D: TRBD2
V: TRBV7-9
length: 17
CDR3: CASSPEQGTSGYNEQFF

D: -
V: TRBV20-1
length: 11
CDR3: CSARDRYEQFF

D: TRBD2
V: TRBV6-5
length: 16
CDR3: CASSYSASGGSYEQYF

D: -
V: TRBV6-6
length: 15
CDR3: CASSYSSGDGNEQFF

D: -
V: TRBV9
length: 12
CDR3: CASSPGIPEQFF

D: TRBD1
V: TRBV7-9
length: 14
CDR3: CASSQRQGEGKLFF

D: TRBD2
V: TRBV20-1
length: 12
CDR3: CSARGGGYEQYF

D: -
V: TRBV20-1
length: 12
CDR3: CSAASSTDTQYF

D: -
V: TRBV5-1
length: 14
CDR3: CASSPGQVNNEQFF

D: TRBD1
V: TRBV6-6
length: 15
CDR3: CASSRPGQGVSEQYF